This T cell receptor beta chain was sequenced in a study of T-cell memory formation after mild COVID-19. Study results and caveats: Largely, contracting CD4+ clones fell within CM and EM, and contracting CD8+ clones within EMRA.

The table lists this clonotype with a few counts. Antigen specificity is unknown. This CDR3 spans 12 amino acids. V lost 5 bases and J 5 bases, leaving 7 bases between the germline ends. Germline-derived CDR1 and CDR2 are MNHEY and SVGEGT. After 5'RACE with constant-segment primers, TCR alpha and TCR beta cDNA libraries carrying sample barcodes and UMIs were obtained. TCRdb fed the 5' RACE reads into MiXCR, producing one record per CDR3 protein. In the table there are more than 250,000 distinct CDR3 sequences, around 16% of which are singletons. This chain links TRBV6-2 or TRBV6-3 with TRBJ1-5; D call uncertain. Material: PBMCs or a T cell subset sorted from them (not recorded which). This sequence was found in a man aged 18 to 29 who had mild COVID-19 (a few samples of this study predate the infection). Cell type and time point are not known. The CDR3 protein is CASSREYQPQHF. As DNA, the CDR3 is TGTGCCAGCAGTCGTGAATATCAGCCCCAGCATTTT.